This paragraph reports one TCR beta chain. The antigen is undetermined. The authors distributed each subset's genomic DNA evenly over several immunoSEQ plates. Profiling relied on immunoSEQ multiplex PCR, and the TCRdb table lists in-frame clones only, not all of them. The sample yields over a million clones, around 98% seen once. This CDR3 region has 16 residues. Looked up from germline, CDR1 is SEHNR and CDR2 is FQNEAQ (reference sequence). J was trimmed by 7 bases and V by 1 base; bases with no gene match: 7. The data derive from a study of shared clonotypes between healthy human individuals. Whole-study results and caveats: Non-shared clonotypes displayed generation probabilities falling below those of clonotypes present in all four donors.

The authors divided CD4+ cells into CD45RA+ naive and CD45RA-negative memory subsets. The gene calls are TRBV7-9 and TRBJ2-2, with 9 bases fitting TRBD2. The sequencing input was naive CD4+ T cells sorted from blood. Subset specified: CD45RA+ positively selected. The source of this sequence is a man aged 25-45 years in good health. In DNA form, the CDR3 reads TGTGCCAGCAGCTTAGTTAGCGGGAGATTTAACGGGGAGCTGTTTTTT. Translating gives CASSLVSGRFNGELFF.